These T cell receptor beta chains were read from a single sample in a study of T cells after yellow fever vaccination. One entry per CDR3 protein, called by TCRdb with MiXCR from the 5' RACE reads. The profile shows about 300,000 distinct CDR3 sequences, 8.7% of them singletons. The specimen comprised CD4+ T cells sorted from PBMCs, sampled 5 days after the yellow fever booster vaccination. The origin of the receptors is a man younger than 35 who received the YFV17D yellow fever vaccine. CDR3s include the opening cysteine and the closing phenylalanine or tryptophan. Each record gives: J gene, V gene, D gene, clone size, CDR3 protein, CDR3 DNA. D genes are given only for firm matches. A row's size may be missing; if present it is once, few, many or a size class.

j_gene: TRBJ2-5
v_gene: TRBV2
d_gene: NA
abundance: NA
CDR3aa: CASSPPPLPPEAQYF
CDR3nt: TGTGCCAGCAGTCCTCCCCCCCTACCCCCAGAGGCCCAGTACTTC

j_gene: TRBJ1-1
v_gene: TRBV7-9
d_gene: NA
abundance: NA
CDR3aa: CASSSRAFF
CDR3nt: TGTGCCAGCAGCTCCCGAGCTTTCTTT

j_gene: TRBJ1-1
v_gene: TRBV12-3/TRBV12-4
d_gene: NA
abundance: many
CDR3aa: CASSLQNTEAFF
CDR3nt: TGTGCCAGCAGTTTACAGAACACTGAAGCTTTCTTT

j_gene: TRBJ1-1
v_gene: TRBV7-3
d_gene: NA
abundance: once
CDR3aa: CASRAGQNTEAFF
CDR3nt: TGTGCCAGCAGAGCGGGGCAGAACACTGAAGCTTTCTTT

j_gene: TRBJ2-5
v_gene: TRBV9
d_gene: TRBD2
abundance: few
CDR3aa: CASSVNLAGDETQYF
CDR3nt: TGTGCCAGCAGCGTAAATCTAGCGGGGGATGAGACCCAGTACTTC

j_gene: TRBJ2-1
v_gene: TRBV29-1
d_gene: TRBD1
abundance: NA
CDR3aa: CSVGDRGIGEQFF
CDR3nt: TGCAGTGTCGGGGACAGGGGGATTGGCGAGCAGTTCTTC

j_gene: TRBJ1-4
v_gene: TRBV18
d_gene: NA
abundance: few
CDR3aa: CASSPDSFRGEKLFF
CDR3nt: TGTGCCAGCTCACCGGACTCCTTTAGGGGGGAAAAACTGTTTTTT

j_gene: TRBJ2-6
v_gene: TRBV25-1
d_gene: NA
abundance: few
CDR3aa: CASSEWGVSGANVLTF
CDR3nt: TGTGCCAGCAGCGAATGGGGGGTCTCTGGGGCCAACGTCCTGACTTTC

j_gene: TRBJ1-6
v_gene: TRBV7-2
d_gene: NA
abundance: NA
CDR3aa: CASSTSEESPLHF
CDR3nt: TGTGCCAGCAGCACCTCTGAGGAATCACCCCTCCACTTT

j_gene: TRBJ2-5
v_gene: TRBV11-3
d_gene: NA
abundance: few
CDR3aa: CASSLNGYAGAQYF
CDR3nt: TGTGCCAGCAGCTTAAACGGGTACGCCGGGGCCCAGTACTTC

j_gene: TRBJ2-5
v_gene: TRBV2
d_gene: NA
abundance: many
CDR3aa: CASSRLTPQETQYF
CDR3nt: TGTGCCAGCAGCCGACTAACACCACAAGAGACCCAGTACTTC

j_gene: TRBJ2-7
v_gene: TRBV21-1
d_gene: NA
abundance: NA
CDR3aa: CALHGDRDSYEQYF
CDR3nt: TGTGCCCTCCATGGGGACAGGGACTCCTACGAGCAGTACTTC

j_gene: TRBJ1-6
v_gene: TRBV3-1
d_gene: NA
abundance: few
CDR3aa: CASSQDREEIFYNSPLHF
CDR3nt: TGTGCCAGCAGCCAAGATCGAGAGGAGATCTTCTATAATTCACCCCTCCACTTT

j_gene: TRBJ2-5
v_gene: TRBV18
d_gene: TRBD1
abundance: few
CDR3aa: CASSPGQGLQETQYF
CDR3nt: TGTGCCAGCTCCCCGGGACAGGGCCTACAAGAGACCCAGTACTTC

j_gene: TRBJ1-4
v_gene: TRBV7-2
d_gene: NA
abundance: NA
CDR3aa: CASSPRYGSEKLFF
CDR3nt: TGTGCCAGCAGCCCCCGATATGGGAGTGAAAAACTGTTTTTT

j_gene: TRBJ2-1
v_gene: TRBV6-2/TRBV6-3
d_gene: TRBD2
abundance: few
CDR3aa: CASSYSTSGMNEQFF
CDR3nt: TGTGCCAGCAGTTACTCGACTAGCGGGATGAATGAGCAGTTCTTC

j_gene: TRBJ1-1
v_gene: TRBV11-2
d_gene: NA
abundance: few
CDR3aa: CASSSRSRRIEAFF
CDR3nt: TGTGCCAGCAGCTCCCGAAGCCGTCGGATTGAAGCTTTCTTT

j_gene: TRBJ2-7
v_gene: TRBV29-1
d_gene: NA
abundance: NA
CDR3aa: CSARETPQSSYEQYF
CDR3nt: TGCAGCGCTAGAGAGACTCCCCAAAGCTCCTACGAGCAGTACTTC

j_gene: TRBJ1-1
v_gene: TRBV7-3
d_gene: NA
abundance: NA
CDR3aa: CASSLIPGRTEAFF
CDR3nt: TGTGCCAGCAGCTTAATTCCTGGGAGGACTGAAGCTTTCTTT

j_gene: TRBJ1-1
v_gene: TRBV29-1
d_gene: NA
abundance: few
CDR3aa: CSVAGTHEAFF
CDR3nt: TGCAGCGTTGCCGGGACCCATGAAGCTTTCTTT

j_gene: TRBJ2-1
v_gene: TRBV7-2
d_gene: NA
abundance: few
CDR3aa: CASSLGGTPSYNEQFF
CDR3nt: TGTGCCAGCAGCTTAGGGGGGACGCCATCCTACAATGAGCAGTTCTTC

j_gene: TRBJ1-5
v_gene: TRBV30
d_gene: NA
abundance: many
CDR3aa: CAWSLARNQPQHF
CDR3nt: TGTGCCTGGAGTCTGGCGAGAAATCAGCCCCAGCATTTT

j_gene: TRBJ1-2
v_gene: TRBV18
d_gene: TRBD1
abundance: NA
CDR3aa: CASSEAVTGMGGYTF
CDR3nt: TGTGCCAGCTCAGAGGCGGTGACAGGGATGGGCGGCTACACCTTC

j_gene: TRBJ1-3
v_gene: TRBV4-2
d_gene: NA
abundance: NA
CDR3aa: CASSQEVKGYGNTIYF
CDR3nt: TGTGCCAGCAGCCAAGAGGTTAAAGGGTACGGAAACACCATATATTTT

j_gene: TRBJ2-1
v_gene: TRBV5-6
d_gene: NA
abundance: NA
CDR3aa: CASSRAPPDEQFF
CDR3nt: TGTGCCAGCAGCAGGGCTCCCCCTGATGAGCAGTTCTTC

j_gene: TRBJ2-1
v_gene: TRBV3-1
d_gene: TRBD2
abundance: NA
CDR3aa: CAIVTSSGFRDEQFF
CDR3nt: TGTGCCATCGTAACATCTAGCGGCTTTCGGGATGAGCAGTTCTTC

j_gene: TRBJ1-4
v_gene: TRBV4-1
d_gene: TRBD1
abundance: NA
CDR3aa: CASSPRTGEANEKLFF
CDR3nt: TGCGCCAGCAGCCCCCGAACAGGGGAGGCTAATGAAAAACTGTTTTTT

j_gene: TRBJ1-2
v_gene: TRBV12-3/TRBV12-4
d_gene: NA
abundance: NA
CDR3aa: CASSLFSGRNGYTF
CDR3nt: TGTGCCAGCAGTTTATTCTCAGGGCGCAATGGCTACACCTTC

j_gene: TRBJ2-1
v_gene: TRBV29-1
d_gene: NA
abundance: many
CDR3aa: CSVEGYNEQFF
CDR3nt: TGCAGCGTTGAGGGGTACAATGAGCAGTTCTTC

j_gene: TRBJ2-5
v_gene: TRBV5-1
d_gene: NA
abundance: NA
CDR3aa: CASSLGPGRDQETQYF
CDR3nt: TGCGCCAGCAGCTTAGGGCCCGGGCGGGACCAAGAGACCCAGTACTTC

j_gene: TRBJ1-2
v_gene: TRBV7-2
d_gene: TRBD1
abundance: NA
CDR3aa: CASSFPGQGAYGYTF
CDR3nt: TGTGCCAGCAGCTTTCCGGGACAGGGGGCCTATGGCTACACCTTC

j_gene: TRBJ1-2
v_gene: TRBV20-1
d_gene: TRBD1
abundance: few
CDR3aa: CSAPWTGDGYTF
CDR3nt: TGCAGTGCTCCCTGGACAGGGGATGGCTACACCTTC

j_gene: TRBJ2-3
v_gene: TRBV4-3
d_gene: NA
abundance: few
CDR3aa: CASSQSWYTDTQYF
CDR3nt: TGCGCCAGCAGCCAGAGTTGGTACACAGATACGCAGTATTTT

j_gene: TRBJ2-1
v_gene: TRBV6-6
d_gene: TRBD2
abundance: NA
CDR3aa: CASSGLAASSYNEQFF
CDR3nt: TGTGCCAGCAGTGGGCTAGCGGCTAGCTCCTACAATGAGCAGTTCTTC

j_gene: TRBJ2-7
v_gene: TRBV5-8
d_gene: TRBD1
abundance: few
CDR3aa: CASGPSTGSSYEQYF
CDR3nt: TGTGCCAGCGGACCATCGACAGGGAGCTCCTACGAGCAGTACTTC

j_gene: TRBJ2-1
v_gene: TRBV10-3
d_gene: TRBD2
abundance: NA
CDR3aa: CAIRAPGLAVGEQFF
CDR3nt: TGTGCCATCAGAGCCCCGGGACTAGCGGTAGGGGAGCAGTTCTTC

j_gene: TRBJ2-3
v_gene: TRBV7-2
d_gene: NA
abundance: many
CDR3aa: CASSFSRGLTDTQYF
CDR3nt: TGTGCCAGCAGCTTCAGTCGGGGCCTCACAGATACGCAGTATTTT

j_gene: TRBJ1-6
v_gene: TRBV25-1
d_gene: NA
abundance: NA
CDR3aa: CASRGLNDSPLHF
CDR3nt: TGTGCCAGCAGAGGACTAAATGATTCACCCCTCCACTTT

j_gene: TRBJ1-1
v_gene: TRBV5-1
d_gene: TRBD1
abundance: once
CDR3aa: CASSENGQGRGEAFF
CDR3nt: TGCGCCAGCAGCGAAAACGGACAGGGAAGGGGTGAAGCTTTCTTT

j_gene: TRBJ2-1
v_gene: TRBV4-3
d_gene: TRBD1
abundance: few
CDR3aa: CASSQLNYVQGADEQFF
CDR3nt: TGCGCCAGCAGCCAACTTAATTATGTCCAGGGGGCCGATGAGCAGTTCTTC

j_gene: TRBJ1-5
v_gene: TRBV28
d_gene: NA
abundance: few
CDR3aa: CASSIGGGNQPQHF
CDR3nt: TGTGCCAGCAGTATAGGGGGGGGCAATCAGCCCCAGCATTTT

j_gene: TRBJ1-1
v_gene: TRBV10-3
d_gene: TRBD1
abundance: few
CDR3aa: CAIQGAENTEAFF
CDR3nt: TGTGCCATTCAGGGGGCGGAGAACACTGAAGCTTTCTTT

j_gene: TRBJ1-1
v_gene: TRBV20-1
d_gene: NA
abundance: few
CDR3aa: CSARVSGNTEAFF
CDR3nt: TGCAGTGCTAGAGTCTCGGGGAACACTGAAGCTTTCTTT

j_gene: TRBJ2-3
v_gene: TRBV7-2
d_gene: TRBD1
abundance: few
CDR3aa: CASSTTGTGTDTQYF
CDR3nt: TGTGCCAGCAGCACTACCGGGACAGGGACCGATACGCAGTATTTT

j_gene: TRBJ2-1
v_gene: TRBV11-3
d_gene: NA
abundance: few
CDR3aa: CASSLGTVQTNEQFF
CDR3nt: TGTGCCAGCAGCTTAGGGACAGTCCAAACCAATGAGCAGTTCTTC

j_gene: TRBJ2-5
v_gene: TRBV29-1
d_gene: NA
abundance: few
CDR3aa: CSVEKGETQYF
CDR3nt: TGCAGCGTTGAGAAGGGAGAGACCCAGTACTTC

j_gene: TRBJ2-3
v_gene: TRBV4-3
d_gene: TRBD2
abundance: few
CDR3aa: CASSQDLWTSGGARTDTQYF
CDR3nt: TGCGCCAGCAGCCAAGATCTTTGGACTAGCGGGGGGGCGCGCACAGATACGCAGTATTTT